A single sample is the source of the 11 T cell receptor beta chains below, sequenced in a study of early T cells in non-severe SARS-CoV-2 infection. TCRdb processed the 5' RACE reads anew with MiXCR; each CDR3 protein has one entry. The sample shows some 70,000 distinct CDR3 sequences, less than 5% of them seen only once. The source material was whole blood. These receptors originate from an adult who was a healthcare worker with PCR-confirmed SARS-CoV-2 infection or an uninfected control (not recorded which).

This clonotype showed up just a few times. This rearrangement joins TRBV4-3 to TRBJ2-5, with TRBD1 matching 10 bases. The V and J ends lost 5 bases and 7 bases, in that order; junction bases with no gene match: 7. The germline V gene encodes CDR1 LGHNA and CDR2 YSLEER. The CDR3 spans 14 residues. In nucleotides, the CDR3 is TGCGCCAGCAGCGGGGACAGGGGTTGGGGGACCCAGTACTTC. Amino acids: CASSGDRGWGTQYF.

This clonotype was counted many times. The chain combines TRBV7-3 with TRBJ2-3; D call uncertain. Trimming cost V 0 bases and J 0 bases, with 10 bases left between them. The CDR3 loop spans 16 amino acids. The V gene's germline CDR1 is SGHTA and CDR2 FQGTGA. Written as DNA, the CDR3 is TGTGCCAGCAGCTTAACCGGAGATCACAGCACAGATACGCAGTATTTT. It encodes CASSLTGDHSTDTQYF.

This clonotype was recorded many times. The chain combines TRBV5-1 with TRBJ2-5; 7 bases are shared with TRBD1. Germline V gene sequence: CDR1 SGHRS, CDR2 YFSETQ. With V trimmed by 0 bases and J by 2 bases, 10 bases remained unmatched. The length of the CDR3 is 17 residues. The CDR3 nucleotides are TGCGCCAGCAGCTTGGTACCGACAGGGATGGGACAAGAGACCCAGTACTTC. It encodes CASSLVPTGMGQETQYF.

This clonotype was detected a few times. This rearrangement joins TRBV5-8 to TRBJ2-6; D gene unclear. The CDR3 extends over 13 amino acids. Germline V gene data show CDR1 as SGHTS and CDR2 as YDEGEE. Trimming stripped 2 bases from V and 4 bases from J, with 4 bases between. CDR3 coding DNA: TGTGCCAGCAGCTTAAGGGGGGCCAACGTCCTGACTTTC. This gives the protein CASSLRGANVLTF.

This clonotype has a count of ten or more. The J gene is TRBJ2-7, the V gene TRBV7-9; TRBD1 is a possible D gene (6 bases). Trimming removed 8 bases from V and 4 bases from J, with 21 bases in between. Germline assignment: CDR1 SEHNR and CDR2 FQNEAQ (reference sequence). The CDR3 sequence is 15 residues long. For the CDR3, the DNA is TGTGCCAGCGCAGGGGCCGGATCTGGGATATACGAGCAGTACTTC. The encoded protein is CASAGAGSGIYEQYF.

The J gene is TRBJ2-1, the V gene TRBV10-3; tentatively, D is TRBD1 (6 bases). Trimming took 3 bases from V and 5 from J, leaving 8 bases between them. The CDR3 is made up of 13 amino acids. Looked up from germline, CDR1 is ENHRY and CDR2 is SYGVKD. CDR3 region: CAISDGQNNEQFF. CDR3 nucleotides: TGTGCCATCAGTGACGGACAGAACAATGAGCAGTTCTTC.

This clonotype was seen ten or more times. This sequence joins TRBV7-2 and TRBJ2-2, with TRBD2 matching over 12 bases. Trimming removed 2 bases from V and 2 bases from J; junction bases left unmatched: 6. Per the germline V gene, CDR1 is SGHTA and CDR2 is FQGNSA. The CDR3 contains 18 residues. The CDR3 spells CASSLRASGGENTGELFF. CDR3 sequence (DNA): TGTGCCAGCAGCTTACGCGCTAGCGGGGGGGAAAACACCGGGGAGCTGTTTTTT.

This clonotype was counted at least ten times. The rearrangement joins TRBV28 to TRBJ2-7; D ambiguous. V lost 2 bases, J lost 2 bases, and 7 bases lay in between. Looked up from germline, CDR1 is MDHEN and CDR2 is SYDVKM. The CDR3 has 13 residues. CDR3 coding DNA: TGTGCCAGCAGTTTACCGGCCCCCTACGAGCAGTACTTC. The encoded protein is CASSLPAPYEQYF.

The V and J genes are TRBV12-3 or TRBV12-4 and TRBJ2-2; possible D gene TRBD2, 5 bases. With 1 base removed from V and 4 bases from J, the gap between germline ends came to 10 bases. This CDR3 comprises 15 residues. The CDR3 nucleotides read TGTGCCAGCAGTTTAGGCGGGCGTGGCACCGGGGAGCTGTTTTTT. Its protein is CASSLGGRGTGELFF.

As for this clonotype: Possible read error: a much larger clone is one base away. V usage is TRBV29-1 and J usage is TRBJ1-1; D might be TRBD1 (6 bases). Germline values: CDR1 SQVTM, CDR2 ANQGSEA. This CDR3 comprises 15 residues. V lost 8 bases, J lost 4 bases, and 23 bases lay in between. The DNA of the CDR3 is TGCAGCTCGATAAGACAGGACTACATGAGCACTGAAGCTTTCTTT. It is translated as CSSIRQDYMSTEAFF.

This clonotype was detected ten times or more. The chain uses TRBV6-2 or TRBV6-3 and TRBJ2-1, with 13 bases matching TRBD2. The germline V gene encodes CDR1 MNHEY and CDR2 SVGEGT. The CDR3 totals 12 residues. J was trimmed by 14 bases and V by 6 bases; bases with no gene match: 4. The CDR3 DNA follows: TGTGCCAGCAGAACACTAGCGGGAGGGGAGTTCTTC. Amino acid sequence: CASRTLAGGEFF.